This TCR beta chain emerged from a study of shared clonotypes between healthy human individuals. Overall study context: Three CD4 naive, three CD4 memory, two CD8 naive and one CD8 memory plate were used per donor. Study-wide results and caveats: With several donors compared, roughly 5% of naive CD4 clonotypes were shared. Non-shared clonotypes had lower generation probabilities than those shared by all four donors.

On this clone: Its target is unknown.

Assay: immunoSEQ multiplex PCR; the TCRdb copy retains only in-frame clones and omits some. This sample carries around 1,100,000 clones, roughly 80% of them seen once, and the ten largest clones take approximately 0.95%. V was clipped by 3 bases and J by 8 bases; unmatched bases: 7. CDR3 length: 15 residues. The germline gives CDR1 KGHSH, CDR2 LQKENI. The sample taken for sequencing was memory CD4+ T cells from PBMCs. As for subset: CD45RA-negative fraction. This clonotype originated in a young man in good health. Some clones in this sample may be carry-over from other donors' samples. This sequence joins TRBV18 and TRBJ1-2; 12 bases are shared with TRBD1. CDR3 sequence: CASSPRDRGLEGYTF. The CDR3 DNA is TGTGCCAGCTCACCCCGGGACAGGGGGCTTGAAGGCTACACCTTC.